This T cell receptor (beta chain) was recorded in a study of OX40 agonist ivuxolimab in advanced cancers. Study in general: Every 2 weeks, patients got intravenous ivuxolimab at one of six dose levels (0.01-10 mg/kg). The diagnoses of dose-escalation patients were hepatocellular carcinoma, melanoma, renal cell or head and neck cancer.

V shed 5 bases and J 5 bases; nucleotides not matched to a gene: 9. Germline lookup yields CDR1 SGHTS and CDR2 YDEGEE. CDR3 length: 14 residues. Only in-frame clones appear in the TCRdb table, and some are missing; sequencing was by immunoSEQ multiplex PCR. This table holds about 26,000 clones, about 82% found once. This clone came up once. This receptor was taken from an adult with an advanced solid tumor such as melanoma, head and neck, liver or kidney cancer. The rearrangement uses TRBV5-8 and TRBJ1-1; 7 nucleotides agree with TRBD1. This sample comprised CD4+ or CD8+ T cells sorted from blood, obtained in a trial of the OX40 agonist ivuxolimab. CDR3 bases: TGTGCCAGCAGGCTAGGAGGGGGCGGGACTGAAGCTTTCTTT. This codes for CASRLGGGGTEAFF.